Following are 17 T cell receptor beta chains from one sample sequenced in a study of blood T cell repertoires in COVID-19. TCRdb keeps only in-frame clones here, not all; method: immunoSEQ multiplex PCR. The data contain roughly 310,000 clones, roughly 88% of them seen just once; the ten biggest clones take up under 5%. The sample comprised peripheral blood. The receptors were sampled from a woman in her 50s with active or convalescent COVID-19.

This clone appeared once. V is TRBV29-1 and J is TRBJ1-1; 9 bases agree with TRBD1. The CDR3 is 15 residues long. The V and J ends lost 6 bases and 5 bases, in that order; junction bases with no gene match: 13. Looked up from germline, CDR1 is SQVTM and CDR2 is ANQGSEA. The CDR3 nucleotides read TGCAGCGTGGGTCCGGGACAGGGAGAGAAGACTGAAGCTTTCTTT. Translation: CSVGPGQGEKTEAFF.

The rearrangement joins TRBV18 to TRBJ1-5, with a weak D call TRBD1 (5 bases). Trimming stripped 2 bases from V and 5 bases from J, with 10 bases between. The germline gives CDR1 KGHSH, CDR2 LQKENI. This CDR3 spans 14 amino acids. CDR3 residues: CASSPDSHDQPQHF. The CDR3 DNA reads TGTGCCAGCTCACCAGACAGCCACGATCAGCCCCAGCATTTT.

This chain connects TRBV7-3 to TRBJ2-1, with 9 bases lining up with TRBD2. Per the germline V gene, CDR1 is SGHTA and CDR2 is FQGTGA. This CDR3 contains 17 residues. Trimming took 4 bases from V and 2 from J; bases not matched to a gene: 9. The CDR3 reads CASSSPEGGRAYNEQFF. For the CDR3, the DNA is TGTGCCAGCAGCTCCCCCGAGGGCGGGAGGGCCTACAATGAGCAGTTCTTC.

The chain is built from TRBV20-1 and TRBJ1-1; a weak D match, TRBD1 (5 bases). V was shortened by 7 bases and J by 6 bases, with 6 bases between the two germline ends. Germline CDR1 DFQATT, CDR2 SNEGSKA (reference sequence). The CDR3 is 9 residues long. This chain's CDR3 is CSVGPEAFF. The CDR3 coding sequence is TGCAGTGTGGGGCCTGAAGCTTTCTTT.

The rearrangement joins TRBV2 to TRBJ1-1; 7 bases are a match to TRBD1. Germline CDR1 reads SNHLY; CDR2 reads FYNNEI. CDR3 length: 13 amino acids. V gave up 7 bases and J gave up 1 base; unmatched junction bases: 3. CDR3 region: CASNKGANTEAFF. Here the CDR3 DNA reads TGTGCCAGCAATAAGGGGGCGAACACTGAAGCTTTCTTT.

The V gene is TRBV12-5, the J gene TRBJ1-2; D is uncertain. Trimming took off 5 bases at V and 6 bases at J, with 13 bases between the two ends. This CDR3 has 13 residues. Germline assignment: CDR1 LGHNT and CDR2 FRNRAP. CDR3 nucleotides: TGTGCTAGTGGTCCTCAAGCTTCCAATGGCTACACCTTC. It yields the protein CASGPQASNGYTF.

The V and J genes are TRBV5-1 and TRBJ2-5; 8 nucleotides agree with TRBD2. The CDR3 runs 14 residues. Germline V lookup: CDR1 SGHRS, CDR2 YFSETQ. With V trimmed by 4 bases and J by 4 bases, 6 bases remained unmatched. The CDR3 spells CASSPGGGGETQYF. The CDR3 region has the DNA TGCGCCAGCAGCCCCGGGGGGGGAGGAGAGACCCAGTACTTC.

The rearrangement joins TRBV7-9 to TRBJ2-7, with D tentatively TRBD1 (6 bases). The CDR3 sequence is 18 residues long. Trimming stripped 0 bases from V and 2 bases from J, with 20 bases between. CDR1 is SEHNR and CDR2 is FQNEAQ in the germline V gene (reference sequence). The CDR3 reads CASSLAPSYRVGTYEQYF. In nucleotides, the CDR3 is TGTGCCAGCAGCTTAGCGCCTTCGTACAGGGTAGGGACCTACGAGCAGTACTTC.

The chain carries TRBV14 and TRBJ2-7; TRBD1 might be the D (5 bases). The V end lost 4 bases, the J end lost 7 bases, and 20 bases lay between the germline ends. The V gene's germline CDR1 is SGHDN and CDR2 FVKESK. This CDR3 is 15 amino acids long. CDR3 loop: CASSRTDTYHGEQYF. The CDR3 DNA follows: TGTGCCAGCAGCCGAACGGACACCTATCATGGTGAGCAGTACTTC. Full variable domain (missing parts from reference TRBV14 and TRBJ2-7): EAGVTQFPSHSVIEKGQTVTLRCDPISGHDNLYWYRRVMGKEIKFLLHFVKESKQDESGMPNNRFLAERTGGTYSTLKVQPAELEDSGVYFCASSRTDTYHGEQYFGPGTRLTVT.

This clone was seen once. The rearrangement joins TRBV7-3 to TRBJ2-5, with TRBD1 matching over 9 bases. The germline gives CDR1 SGHTA, CDR2 FQGTGA. The CDR3 loop spans 19 amino acids. With V trimmed by 0 bases and J by 1 base, 12 bases remained unmatched. The CDR3 DNA is TGTGCCAGCAGCTTAACGAGATATGGGACAGGGATTTCCCAAGAGACCCAGTACTTC. This codes for CASSLTRYGTGISQETQYF.

The chain joins TRBV7-2 to TRBJ2-7; 7 nucleotides agree with TRBD1. CDR3 length equals 12 residues. Germline assignment: CDR1 SGHTA and CDR2 FQGNSA. V was clipped by 5 bases and J by 3 bases; unmatched bases: 1. In nucleotides, the CDR3 is TGTGCCAGCAGCCGGACAGGCTACGAGCAGTACTTC. Amino acid sequence: CASSRTGYEQYF.

This clone was detected once. The V and J genes are TRBV30 and TRBJ2-3; 11 bases agree with TRBD2. With 4 bases clipped from V and 6 bases from J, the junction kept 6 bases outside the gene matches. Germline values: CDR1 GTSNPN, CDR2 SVGIG (reference sequence). The CDR3 consists of 14 residues. The CDR3 loop reads CAWTLAGGADTQYF. In nucleotides, the CDR3 is TGTGCCTGGACCCTAGCGGGAGGAGCGGATACGCAGTATTTT.

Points on this clone: The junction differs from germline at one of its ends, possibly a read error. The chain employs TRBV2 and TRBJ2-1, with 7 bases that match TRBD1. The CDR3 extends over 12 amino acids. Germline V lookup: CDR1 SNHLY, CDR2 FYNNEI. The CDR3 loop is CASIEQGNEQFF. The CDR3 DNA reads as TGTGCCAGCATTGAACAGGGGAATGAGCAGTTCTTC.

The V and J genes are TRBV7-3 and TRBJ2-3; 12 bases are a match to TRBD2. Unmatched junction bases numbered 6, after V lost 5 bases and J lost 0 bases. This CDR3 is built from 17 residues. CDR1 is SGHTA and CDR2 is FQGTGA in the germline V gene. In DNA, the CDR3 is TGTGCCAGCAGCCCACGACTAGCGGGGGTTAGCACAGATACGCAGTATTTT. This sequence encodes CASSPRLAGVSTDTQYF.

V and J are TRBV24-1 and TRBJ1-6, with D possibly being TRBD1 (5 bases). The germline CDR1 and CDR2 sequences are KGHDR and SFDVKD. There are 12 residues in the CDR3. V lost 7 bases and J 7 bases, leaving 7 bases between the germline ends. The CDR3 loop is CATSQGNSPLHF. The DNA for the CDR3 is TGTGCCACCAGCCAGGGCAATTCACCCCTCCACTTT.

The chain recombines TRBV19 with TRBJ1-4; 11 bases are shared with TRBD1. From germline, CDR1 is LNHDA and CDR2 SQIVND (reference sequence). The CDR3 length is 17 residues. V trimming: 6 bases; J trimming: 3 bases; junction bases outside the gene matches: 9. The CDR3 protein is CASRDPGQGVANEKLFF. In nucleotides, the CDR3 is TGTGCCAGTAGGGATCCGGGACAGGGGGTTGCTAATGAAAAACTGTTTTTT. Variable domain in full (rest from reference TRBV19 and TRBJ1-4): DGGITQSPKYLFRKEGQNVTLSCEQNLNHDAMYWYRQDPGQGLRLIYYSQIVNDFQKGDIAEGYSVSREKKESFPLTVTSAQKNPTAFYLCASRDPGQGVANEKLFFGSGTQLSVL.

The CDR3 bases are TGTGCCTGGAGTCCCCCGGACAGGTCGGGTCAGCCCCAGCATTTT. Its protein product is CAWSPPDRSGQPQHF. The V and J genes are TRBV30 and TRBJ1-5; TRBD1 matches 7 bases. With 2 bases clipped from V and 6 bases from J, the junction kept 10 bases outside the gene matches. Per the germline V gene, CDR1 is GTSNPN and CDR2 is SVGIG (reference sequence). The CDR3 consists of 15 residues.